This entry describes one T cell receptor (beta chain). Its cognate antigen has yet to be identified. Qualities for individual bases were not recorded, and no much larger clone is one base off. Each donor gave one peripheral blood draw, approximately 110 mL on average, collected into heparinised tubes. A BD FACSAria II and a panel including CD45RO, CCR7, CD25, CD127, CD95 and CD27 were used to sort naive, central memory, regulatory and stem cell-like memory CD4+ T cells. A purity above 95% was achieved for all sorted populations. PBMCs were separated immediately by Lymphoprep density gradient centrifugation and were stained directly, without being cultured. Samples were stained and sorted in pairs, with one healthy donor and one patient per experiment, so that batch effects were minimized. The record originates from a study of beta chain features in type 1 diabetes (dated by TCRdb to between 2018 and 2020). In terms of the full investigation: Mean age, gender distribution, total cell number and subset yield did not differ between patients and healthy donors. Across all samples, some 100,000,000 sorted cells were examined, and cell number per subset correlated strongly with RNA yield. In the study, recently diagnosed type 1 diabetes patients and matched healthy donors were compared on the TCRB repertoires of their sorted circulating CD4+ T cell subsets. Regulatory and stem cell-like memory subsets were obtained from only 8 patients and roughly 8 healthy donors, while naive and central memory subsets were obtained from all 30 or so donors. The investigation overall reported the following: Patients with type 1 diabetes made fewer insertions and deleted more nucleotides at VDJ recombination sites, implying thymic rearrangement abnormalities. In all four CD4+ subsets, TCRB CDR3 length was moderately but significantly shorter in type 1 diabetes patients. PCR might favor shorter templates, but patient and control samples were amplified and corrected together, so any skew would affect both groups equally. Because the HLA sub-analyses included only small numbers of individuals, any influence of HLA type on TCRB rearrangement was left unresolved. Because cDNA was sequenced instead of genomic DNA, activated cells with high expression could be over-represented, although the groups did not differ in activation or CD3 levels. Naive, central memory and regulatory TCRB repertoires appeared more similar among patients than among healthy donors.

The entire isolated RNA was reverse transcribed using the High Capacity cDNA Reverse Transcription Kit, and thus expressed TCRB transcripts were sequenced. Naive, central memory and regulatory T cell samples underwent deep immunoSEQ sequencing, averaging around 3.9 million total reads per sample. Sorted cells were lysed in RLT buffer and RNA was extracted with DNase-treated RNeasy Micro or Mini kits, depending on cell number. To prevent cross-contamination, each cell subset was processed individually, whereas patient and healthy donor samples were processed jointly. TCRB sequences were amplified from cDNA with the immunoSEQ multiplex PCR, producing 87-bp fragments spanning the CDR3 region. The amplicons were sequenced using the Illumina HiSeq platform. Processing in the source paper ran as follows. PCR bias was corrected computationally using synthetic template baselines, and reads within Hamming distance 2 were collapsed, with unmergeable singletons discarded. Reads were aligned against IMGT to assign V, D and J genes, CDR3 length and insertions or deletions at six rearrangement sites. Clonotype counts were normalized to sorted cell number within each subset before computing true diversity and Gini coefficients with the tcR R package. Repertoire sharing was quantified using the overlap coefficient calculated on TCRB nucleotide sequences. As a proxy for the pre-selection repertoire, out-of-frame TCRB sequences from naive cells were analyzed. TCRdb stores this immuneACCESS table with in-frame sequences only. Part of the clones is absent; in the studies checked, under half of the shortfall reflects unresolved V genes, and no reason is known for the rest. V and J calls plus clone size are reproduced from that table; the DNA served to infer D and trimming. The table for this sample lists some 900,000 clones; 17% of them were counted only once. Around 0.02% of the sample is held by the ten biggest clonotypes.

The CDR3 holds 13 amino acids from the cysteine to the phenylalanine. The only DNA kept is the CDR3, 39 bases in frame from the first base. V was cut back by 4 bases and J by 2 bases, leaving a gap of 10 bases between them. CDR1 SQVTM and CDR2 ANQGSEA are derived from the germline V gene. The rearranged segments are TRBV29-1 and TRBJ2-3; a tentative D match to TRBD2 spans 6 bases. The source material was naive CD4+ T cells from blood. This specimen's cell subset or site label, per the study, means: true naive CD4+ T cells. The receptor comes from a woman under 30 in good health. The DNA sequence follows: TGCAGCGTTGTCGGGGGACCCACAGATACGCAGTATTTT. It translates as CSVVGGPTDTQYF.